This T cell receptor beta chain was recovered during a study of response to subunit inactivated influenza vaccine. Study findings and constraints: Authors suggested each seasonal flu vaccination may recruit only limited numbers of new T cells.

In this sample, this clonotype turned up many times. Its cognate antigen is unknown. Trimming stripped 0 bases from V and 2 bases from J, with 10 bases between. This CDR3 has 14 amino acids. Germline values: CDR1 DFQATT, CDR2 SNEGSKA (reference sequence). TCRdb processed the RT-PCR reads anew with MiXCR; each CDR3 protein has one entry. The data contain 650,000 or so distinct CDR3 sequences, 14% of them singletons. The source is a man aged 45-65 years who received an inactivated influenza vaccine. The chain has TRBV20-1 and TRBJ1-1; no reliable D call. The sequences come from PBMCs from blood, collected about 14 days before vaccination. CDR3 protein: CSARDMSRNTEAFF. The CDR3 DNA reads TGCAGTGCTAGAGACATGTCCCGTAACACTGAAGCTTTCTTT.